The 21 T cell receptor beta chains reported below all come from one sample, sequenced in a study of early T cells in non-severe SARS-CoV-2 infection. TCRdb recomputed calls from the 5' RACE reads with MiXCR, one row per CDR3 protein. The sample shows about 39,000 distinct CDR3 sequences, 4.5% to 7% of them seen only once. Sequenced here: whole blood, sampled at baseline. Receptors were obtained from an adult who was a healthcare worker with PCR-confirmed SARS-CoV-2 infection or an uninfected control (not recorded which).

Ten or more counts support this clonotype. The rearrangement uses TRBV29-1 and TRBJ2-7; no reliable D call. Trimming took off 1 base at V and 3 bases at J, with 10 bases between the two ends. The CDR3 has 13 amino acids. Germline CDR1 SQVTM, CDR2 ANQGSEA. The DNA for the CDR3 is TGCAGCGTTGAAGGGAAACGGAACTACGAGCAGTACTTC. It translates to CSVEGKRNYEQYF.

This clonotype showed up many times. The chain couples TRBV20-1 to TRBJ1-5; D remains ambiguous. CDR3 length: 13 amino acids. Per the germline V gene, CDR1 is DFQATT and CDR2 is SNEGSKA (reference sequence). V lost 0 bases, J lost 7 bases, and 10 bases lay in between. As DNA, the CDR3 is TGCAGTGCTAGAGAAGACCCCGCGCAGCCCCAGCATTTT. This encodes CSAREDPAQPQHF.

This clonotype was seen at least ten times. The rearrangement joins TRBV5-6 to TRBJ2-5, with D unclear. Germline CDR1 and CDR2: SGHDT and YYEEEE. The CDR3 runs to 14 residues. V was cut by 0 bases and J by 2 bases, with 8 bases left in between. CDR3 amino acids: CASSLGQIQETQYF. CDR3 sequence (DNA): TGTGCCAGCAGCTTGGGACAAATACAAGAGACCCAGTACTTC.

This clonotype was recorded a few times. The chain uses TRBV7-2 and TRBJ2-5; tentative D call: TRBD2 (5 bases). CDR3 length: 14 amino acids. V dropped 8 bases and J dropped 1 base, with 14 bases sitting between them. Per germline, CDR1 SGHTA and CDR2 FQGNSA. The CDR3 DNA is TGTGCCAGCGGGTGGCGGGCAGGCCAAGAGACCCAGTACTTC. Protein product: CASGWRAGQETQYF.

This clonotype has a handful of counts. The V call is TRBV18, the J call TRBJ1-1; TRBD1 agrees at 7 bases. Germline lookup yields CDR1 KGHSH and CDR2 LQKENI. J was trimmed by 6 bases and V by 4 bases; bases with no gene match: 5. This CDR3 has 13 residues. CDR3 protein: CASSRTDRAEAFF. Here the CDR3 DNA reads TGTGCCAGCTCACGGACCGACAGGGCTGAAGCTTTCTTT.

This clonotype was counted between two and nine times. In nucleotides, the CDR3 is TGTGCCAGCAGCATTGGGACCCTCTACGAGCAGTACTTC. This sequence encodes CASSIGTLYEQYF. This chain connects TRBV5-4 to TRBJ2-7; D may correspond to TRBD1 or TRBD2 (5 bases each). The CDR3 runs 13 residues. The germline gives CDR1 SGHNT, CDR2 YYREEE (reference sequence). The V gene lost 4 bases and the J gene lost 3 bases, with 11 bases spanning the gap. The full variable domain, with the rest looked up from reference TRBV5-4 and TRBJ2-7, is ETGVTQSPTHLIKTRGQQVTLRCSSQSGHNTVSWYQQALGQGPQFIFQYYREEENGRGNFPPRFSGLQFPNYSSELNVNALELDDSALYLCASSIGTLYEQYFGPGTRLTVT.

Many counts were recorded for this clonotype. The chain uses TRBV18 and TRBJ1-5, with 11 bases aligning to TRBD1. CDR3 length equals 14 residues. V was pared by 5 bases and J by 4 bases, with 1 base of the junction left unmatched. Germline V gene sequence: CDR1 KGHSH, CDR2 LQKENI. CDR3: CASSGTGGNQPQHF. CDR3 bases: TGTGCCAGCTCAGGGACAGGGGGTAATCAGCCCCAGCATTTT. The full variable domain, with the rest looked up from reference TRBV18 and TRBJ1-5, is NAGVMQNPRHLVRRRGQEARLRCSPMKGHSHVYWYRQLPEEGLKFMVYLQKENIIDESGMPKERFSAEFPKEGPSILRIQQVVRGDSAAYFCASSGTGGNQPQHFGDGTRLSIL.

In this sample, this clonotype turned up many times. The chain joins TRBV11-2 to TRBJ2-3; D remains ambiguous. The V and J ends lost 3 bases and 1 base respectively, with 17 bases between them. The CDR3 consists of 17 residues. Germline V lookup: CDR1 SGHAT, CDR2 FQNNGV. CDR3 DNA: TGTGCCAGCAGCTTTCCCCGCCGACTGGCGGGCACAGATACGCAGTATTTT. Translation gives CASSFPRRLAGTDTQYF.

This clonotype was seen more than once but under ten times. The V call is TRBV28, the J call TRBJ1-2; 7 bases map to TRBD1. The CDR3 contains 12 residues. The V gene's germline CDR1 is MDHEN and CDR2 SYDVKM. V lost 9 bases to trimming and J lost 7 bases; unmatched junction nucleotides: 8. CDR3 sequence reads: CASRTGLGGYTF. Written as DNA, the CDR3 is TGTGCCAGTAGGACAGGTCTCGGTGGCTACACCTTC.

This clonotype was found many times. CDR3 protein: CSAIRSGKTTYEQYF. CDR3 DNA sequence: TGCAGTGCTATTCGTAGCGGGAAAACGACCTACGAGCAGTACTTC. The V gene is TRBV20-1, the J gene TRBJ2-7, with 8 bases aligning to TRBD2. The germline V gene encodes CDR1 DFQATT and CDR2 SNEGSKA (reference sequence). CDR3 length: 15 amino acids. The V gene end was trimmed by 4 bases and the J gene end by 2 bases; junction bases not matched to a gene: 10.

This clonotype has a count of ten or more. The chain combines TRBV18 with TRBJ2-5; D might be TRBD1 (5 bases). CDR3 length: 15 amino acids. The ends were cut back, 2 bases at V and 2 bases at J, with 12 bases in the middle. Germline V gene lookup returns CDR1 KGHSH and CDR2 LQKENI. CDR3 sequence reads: CASSPWTDTQETQYF. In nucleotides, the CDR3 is TGTGCCAGCTCACCATGGACGGACACTCAAGAGACCCAGTACTTC.

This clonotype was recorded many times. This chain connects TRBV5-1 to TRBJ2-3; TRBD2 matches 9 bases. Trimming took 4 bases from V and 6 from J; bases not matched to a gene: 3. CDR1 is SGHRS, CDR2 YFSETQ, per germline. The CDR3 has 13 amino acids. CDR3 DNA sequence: TGCGCCAGCAGCAGGGGACTAGCTGATACGCAGTATTTT. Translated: CASSRGLADTQYF.

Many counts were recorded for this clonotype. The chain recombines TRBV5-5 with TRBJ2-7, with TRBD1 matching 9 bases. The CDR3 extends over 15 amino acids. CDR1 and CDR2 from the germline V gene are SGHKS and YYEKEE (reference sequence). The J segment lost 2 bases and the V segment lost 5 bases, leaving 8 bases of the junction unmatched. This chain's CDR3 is CASRYTGQGTYEQYF. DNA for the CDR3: TGTGCCAGCAGATACACGGGACAGGGTACCTACGAGCAGTACTTC.

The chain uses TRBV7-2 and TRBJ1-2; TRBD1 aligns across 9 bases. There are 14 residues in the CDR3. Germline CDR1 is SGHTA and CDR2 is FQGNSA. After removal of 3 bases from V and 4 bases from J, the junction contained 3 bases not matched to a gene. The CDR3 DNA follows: TGTGCCAGCAGCTTGGAGACAGGGGGCTATGGCTACACCTTC. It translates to CASSLETGGYGYTF.

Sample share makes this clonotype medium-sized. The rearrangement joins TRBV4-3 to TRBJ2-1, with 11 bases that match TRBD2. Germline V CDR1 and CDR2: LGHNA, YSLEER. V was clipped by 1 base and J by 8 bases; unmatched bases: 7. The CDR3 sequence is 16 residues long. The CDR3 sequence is CASSQGISGGVDEQFF. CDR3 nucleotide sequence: TGCGCCAGCAGCCAAGGGATTAGCGGGGGGGTCGATGAGCAGTTCTTC.

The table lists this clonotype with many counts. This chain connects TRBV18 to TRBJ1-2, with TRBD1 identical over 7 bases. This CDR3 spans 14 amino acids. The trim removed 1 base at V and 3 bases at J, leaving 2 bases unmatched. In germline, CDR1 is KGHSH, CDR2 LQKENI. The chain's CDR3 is CASSPRDSDYGYTF. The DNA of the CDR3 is TGTGCCAGCTCACCACGGGACAGCGACTATGGCTACACCTTC.

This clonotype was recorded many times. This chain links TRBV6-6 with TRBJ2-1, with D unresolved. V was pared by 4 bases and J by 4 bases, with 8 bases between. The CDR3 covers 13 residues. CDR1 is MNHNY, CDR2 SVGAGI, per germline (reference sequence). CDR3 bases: TGTGCCAGCAGTTGGACCCAATACAATGAGCAGTTCTTC. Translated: CASSWTQYNEQFF.

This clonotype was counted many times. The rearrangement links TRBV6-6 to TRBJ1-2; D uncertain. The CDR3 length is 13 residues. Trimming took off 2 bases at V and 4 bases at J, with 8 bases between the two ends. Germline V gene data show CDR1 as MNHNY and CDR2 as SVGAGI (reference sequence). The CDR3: CASSYEAVYGYTF. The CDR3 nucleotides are TGTGCCAGCAGTTACGAGGCAGTCTATGGCTACACCTTC.

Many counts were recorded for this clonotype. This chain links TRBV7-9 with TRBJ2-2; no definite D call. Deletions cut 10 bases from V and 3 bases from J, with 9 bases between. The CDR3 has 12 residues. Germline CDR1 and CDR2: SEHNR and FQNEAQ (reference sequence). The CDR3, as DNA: TGTGCCACTGGACGTTACACCGGGGAGCTGTTTTTT. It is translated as CATGRYTGELFF.

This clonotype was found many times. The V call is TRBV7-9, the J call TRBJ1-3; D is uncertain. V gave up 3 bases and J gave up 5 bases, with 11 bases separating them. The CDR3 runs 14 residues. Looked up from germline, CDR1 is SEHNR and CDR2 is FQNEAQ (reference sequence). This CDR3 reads CASSFEAGRNTIYF. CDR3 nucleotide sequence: TGTGCCAGCAGCTTCGAGGCCGGTAGAAACACCATATATTTT.

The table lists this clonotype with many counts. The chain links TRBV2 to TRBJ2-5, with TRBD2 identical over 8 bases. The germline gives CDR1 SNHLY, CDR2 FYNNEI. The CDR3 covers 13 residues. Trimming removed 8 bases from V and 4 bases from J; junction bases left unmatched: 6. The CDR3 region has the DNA TGTGCCAGCCAGCGGGAGTCGCGAGAGACCCAGTACTTC. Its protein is CASQRESRETQYF.